Each of the 25 T cell receptor beta chains below was sequenced from the same sample in a study of blood T cell repertoires in COVID-19. Assay used: immunoSEQ multiplex PCR; TCRdb lists only in-frame clones, some missing. The sample consists of approximately 150,000 clones, approximately 84% of them appearing once. The sample consisted of peripheral blood. Every receptor here comes from a woman of 80 years or more with acute or convalescent COVID-19.

This rearrangement joins TRBV4-1 to TRBJ1-3, with 10 bases that match TRBD1. J gave up 3 bases and V 1 base, and 6 bases lay outside the gene matches. Germline values: CDR1 MGHRA, CDR2 YSYEKL. The CDR3 is 17 residues long. CDR3 region: CASSQGQGALSGNTIYF. For the CDR3, the DNA is TGCGCCAGCAGCCAAGGACAGGGGGCTCTAAGTGGAAACACCATATATTTT.

This clone was counted only a few times. Its ends do not fully match the called genes, so a read error is possible. The chain uses TRBV7-7 and TRBJ2-1; D is unclear. The CDR3 consists of 17 residues. Germline loops: CDR1 SSHAT, CDR2 FNYEAQ (reference sequence). CDR3 sequence (DNA): TGTGCTAGCAGCCCCCGGGTAGGAAAGAGCTCCTACAATGAGCAGTTCTTC. Protein: CASSPRVGKSSYNEQFF.

This rearrangement joins TRBV30 to TRBJ1-6; D unclear. Trimming pared 0 bases from V and 3 bases from J, leaving 9 bases between. In germline, CDR1 is GTSNPN, CDR2 SVGIG (reference sequence). This CDR3 has 15 amino acids. The CDR3 region is CAWSVRQDYNSPLHF. The DNA of the CDR3 is TGTGCCTGGAGTGTACGACAAGACTATAATTCACCCCTCCACTTT.

The gene calls are TRBV30 and TRBJ1-1; 8 bases match TRBD1. The CDR3 runs to 15 residues. CDR1 and CDR2 (germline): GTSNPN, SVGIG (reference sequence). The ends lost 2 bases at V and 1 base at J; junction bases unmatched: 6. CDR3 sequence (DNA): TGTGCCTGGAGTCTCTTGACAGGGGCGAACACTGAAGCTTTCTTT. Protein product: CAWSLLTGANTEAFF.

The CDR3 spells CASKILGDREGEQYF. The CDR3 DNA reads TGTGCCAGCAAGATTTTAGGGGACAGGGAAGGCGAGCAGTACTTC. The chain links TRBV2 to TRBJ2-7, with 9 bases fitting TRBD1. The ends lost 7 bases at V and 6 bases at J; junction bases unmatched: 13. CDR1 and CDR2 from the germline V gene are SNHLY and FYNNEI. This CDR3 is 15 amino acids long.

This chain joins TRBV10-2 and TRBJ1-5; 11 nucleotides agree with TRBD1. The J segment lost 6 bases and the V segment lost 2 bases, leaving 3 bases of the junction unmatched. The CDR3 consists of 15 residues. Germline CDR1 reads WSHSY; CDR2 reads SAAADI. The CDR3 sequence: CASSEGQGAGQPQHF. The CDR3 nucleotides are TGCGCCAGCAGTGAGGGACAGGGGGCCGGTCAGCCCCAGCATTTT.

The chain is built from TRBV5-6 and TRBJ2-7; tentative D call: TRBD2 (6 bases). Germline lookup yields CDR1 SGHDT and CDR2 YYEEEE. CDR3 length equals 15 residues. V lost 0 bases, J lost 4 bases, and 14 bases lay in between. The CDR3 reads CASSLVADSLYEQYF. The CDR3 bases are TGTGCCAGCAGCTTGGTAGCGGATTCTCTTTACGAGCAGTACTTC. Complete variable domain (other parts from reference TRBV5-6 and TRBJ2-7): DAGVTQSPTHLIKTRGQQVTLRCSPKSGHDTVSWYQQALGQGPQFIFQYYEEEERQRGNFPDRFSGHQFPNYSSELNVNALLLGDSALYLCASSLVADSLYEQYFGPGTRLTVT.

The chain links TRBV7-2 to TRBJ1-4, with D perhaps TRBD1 (5 bases). Looked up from germline, CDR1 is SGHTA and CDR2 is FQGNSA. V was trimmed by 1 base and J by 1 base, leaving 13 bases between them. This CDR3 contains 17 residues. The CDR3 sequence: CASSLGAGLQTNEKLFF. The CDR3 DNA reads as TGTGCCAGCAGCTTAGGGGCAGGGTTGCAAACTAATGAAAAACTGTTTTTT.

The chain recombines TRBV7-9 with TRBJ1-1, with D unclear. The CDR3 is made up of 15 amino acids. Trimming took off 5 bases at V and 6 bases at J, with 19 bases between the two ends. In germline, CDR1 is SEHNR, CDR2 FQNEAQ (reference sequence). CDR3 protein: CASSAPGPGRAEAFF. CDR3 DNA: TGTGCCAGCAGCGCCCCCGGGCCCGGGAGGGCTGAAGCTTTCTTT.

V gene TRBV5-1 combines with J gene TRBJ1-2; possible D gene TRBD1, 5 bases. CDR3 size: 14 residues. Trimming cost V 0 bases and J 2 bases, with 8 bases left between them. From germline, CDR1 is SGHRS and CDR2 YFSETQ. The CDR3 reads CASSLVTGNYGYTF. For the CDR3, the DNA is TGCGCCAGCAGCTTGGTAACAGGAAACTATGGCTACACCTTC.

The chain uses TRBV6-5 and TRBJ1-6, with a weak D call TRBD1 (5 bases). CDR1 and CDR2 (germline): MNHEY, SVGAGI. The CDR3 is made up of 13 amino acids. Between the trimmed V and J ends, which lost 7 bases and 8 bases, there was a span of 12 bases. The CDR3 DNA sequence: TGTGCCAGCACACTGGGGGGGGATTCACCCCTCCACTTT. Translated: CASTLGGDSPLHF.

This sequence joins TRBV7-9 and TRBJ2-3, with D perhaps matching TRBD1 (6 bases). The CDR3 totals 13 residues. The V end lost 2 bases, the J end lost 5 bases, and 8 bases lay between the germline ends. Germline CDR1 and CDR2: SEHNR and FQNEAQ (reference sequence). CDR3 amino acids: CASSLWDKDTQYF. The CDR3 DNA reads TGTGCCAGCAGCTTATGGGACAAAGATACGCAGTATTTT.

The chain has TRBV6-6 and TRBJ1-3, with 7 positions matching TRBD1. CDR1 is MNHNY, CDR2 SVGAGI, per germline (reference sequence). CDR3 size: 14 residues. V shed 6 bases and J 2 bases; nucleotides not matched to a gene: 4. CDR3 nucleotide sequence: TGTGCCAGCAGCCTCGACAGGGCTGGAAACACCATATATTTT. Translating gives CASSLDRAGNTIYF.

The chain has TRBV6-5 and TRBJ2-3; 8 bases are shared with TRBD1. Per germline, CDR1 MNHEY and CDR2 SVGAGI. V lost 6 bases, J lost 8 bases, and 13 bases stayed unmatched. This CDR3 is built from 15 residues. CDR3 sequence (DNA): TGTGCCAGCAGCCGCGGACAGCGAACAGGGGGTACGCAGTATTTT. Its translation: CASSRGQRTGGTQYF.

The chain combines TRBV6-6 with TRBJ2-1; D may be TRBD1 (5 bases). Germline assignment: CDR1 MNHNY and CDR2 SVGAGI (reference sequence). The CDR3 has 15 amino acids. Trimming took off 7 bases at V and 0 bases at J, with 13 bases between the two ends. This CDR3 is CASTRQRTSYNEQFF. For the CDR3, the DNA is TGTGCCAGCACCCGACAGCGCACCTCCTACAATGAGCAGTTCTTC.

The chain carries TRBV7-2 and TRBJ2-1; 8 nucleotides line up with TRBD2. Germline values: CDR1 SGHTA, CDR2 FQGNSA. The CDR3 runs 14 residues. Germline trimming cut 5 bases from V and 5 bases from J; bases unmatched to any gene: 5. DNA for the CDR3: TGTGCCAGCAGCCGTAGCGGGACTCACAATGAGCAGTTCTTC. It is translated as CASSRSGTHNEQFF. Filled out from reference TRBV7-2 and TRBJ2-1, the complete variable domain reads GAGVSQSPSNKVTEKGKDVELRCDPISGHTALYWYRQSLGQGLEFLIYFQGNSAPDKSGLPSDRFSAERTGGSVSTLTIQRTQQEDSAVYLCASSRSGTHNEQFFGPGTRLTVL.

The chain carries TRBV19 and TRBJ1-2, with 9 bases lining up with TRBD1. This CDR3 has 16 residues. Germline CDR1 LNHDA, CDR2 SQIVND (reference sequence). The J segment lost 4 bases and the V segment lost 5 bases, leaving 11 bases of the junction unmatched. CDR3 sequence reads: CASSPRDRDPFYGYTF. In DNA form, the CDR3 reads TGTGCCAGTAGTCCCAGGGACAGGGATCCTTTCTATGGCTACACCTTC.

The V call is TRBV24-1, the J call TRBJ2-1; D ambiguous. V was trimmed by 3 bases and J by 4 bases, leaving 18 bases between them. Germline CDR1 is KGHDR and CDR2 is SFDVKD. The CDR3 totals 17 residues. CDR3 sequence: CATSDPSATGPYNEQFF. The CDR3 bases are TGTGCCACCAGTGATCCCTCGGCTACTGGGCCATACAATGAGCAGTTCTTC.

This chain uses TRBV30 with TRBJ1-2; D is uncertain. The germline gives CDR1 GTSNPN, CDR2 SVGIG (reference sequence). The V end was cut by 0 bases, the J end by 3 bases, with 8 bases between. The CDR3 extends over 13 amino acids. CDR3 nucleotides: TGTGCCTGGAGTGTCGAGCAGGACTATGGCTACACCTTC. Its translation: CAWSVEQDYGYTF.

The gene calls are TRBV5-4 and TRBJ2-1; D may be TRBD1 (6 bases). The CDR3 is 14 amino acids. V was shortened by 6 bases and J by 1 base, with 11 bases between the two germline ends. Germline assignment: CDR1 SGHNT and CDR2 YYREEE (reference sequence). The CDR3 loop is CASTPDRSYNEQFF. CDR3 coding DNA: TGTGCCAGCACCCCGGACAGATCCTACAATGAGCAGTTCTTC.

The V call is TRBV19, the J call TRBJ2-3; TRBD1 aligns across 8 bases. Germline CDR1 reads LNHDA; CDR2 reads SQIVND (reference sequence). V shed 5 bases and J 5 bases; nucleotides not matched to a gene: 12. There are 16 residues in the CDR3. CDR3 residues: CASSVRGRTGGDTQYF. CDR3 coding DNA: TGTGCCAGTAGTGTCAGGGGAAGAACAGGGGGAGATACGCAGTATTTT.

The gene calls are TRBV18 and TRBJ1-1; the match to TRBD1 covers 7 bases. CDR3 length equals 12 residues. With V trimmed by 2 bases and J by 6 bases, 0 bases remained unmatched. Per the germline V gene, CDR1 is KGHSH and CDR2 is LQKENI. The CDR3 region has the DNA TGTGCCAGCTCACCAGGACAGGCTGAAGCTTTCTTT. Protein product: CASSPGQAEAFF.

The J gene is TRBJ2-6, the V gene TRBV6-2 or TRBV6-3; 7 positions agree with TRBD1. Germline V CDR1 and CDR2: MNHEY, SVGEGT. This CDR3 comprises 18 residues. J was trimmed by 0 bases and V by 5 bases; bases with no gene match: 10. The CDR3 DNA reads TGTGCCAGCAGTACTTCACAGGGGCTCAGCTCTGGGGCCAACGTCCTGACTTTC. This codes for CASSTSQGLSSGANVLTF.

V gene TRBV10-1 combines with J gene TRBJ1-2; tentatively, D is TRBD1 (5 bases). The CDR3 runs 15 residues. V lost 2 bases and J 2 bases, leaving 12 bases between the germline ends. The germline V gene encodes CDR1 WNHNN and CDR2 SYGVQD (reference sequence). The CDR3 spells CASSEPGLPNYGYTF. The CDR3 DNA reads TGCGCCAGCAGTGAGCCGGGACTGCCGAACTATGGCTACACCTTC.

The gene calls are TRBV10-2 and TRBJ2-1; 10 nucleotides agree with TRBD2. The CDR3 spans 16 residues. After removal of 1 base from V and 3 bases from J, the junction contained 3 bases not matched to a gene. Germline V gene lookup returns CDR1 WSHSY and CDR2 SAAADI. CDR3 in DNA: TGCGCCAGCAGTGAGTTTGGACTAGCGGTCTACAATGAGCAGTTCTTC. Translation: CASSEFGLAVYNEQFF.